This TCR beta chain was identified during a study of spatial heterogeneity in lung cancer. Whole-study results and caveats: Tumor mutation counts were tracked by expanded intratumoral alpha and beta TCR counts.

The germline V gene encodes CDR1 SGHRS and CDR2 YFSETQ. This CDR3 has 14 residues. Trimming cost V 6 bases and J 6 bases, with 16 bases left between them. This clonotype showed up many times. The antigen remains undetermined. Unique molecular identifiers tagged every individual TCR cDNA molecule. TCRdb used MiXCR to reprocess the 5' RACE reads, holding one entry per CDR3 protein. The repertoire holds more than 10,000 distinct CDR3 sequences, with roughly 5.4% as singletons. Indicated time point: sample taken at primary tumor resection. The sample consisted of lung tumor tissue, taken at surgery. The chain is built from TRBV5-1 and TRBJ1-5; D remains ambiguous. The source of this sequence is a male donor with early-stage non-small cell lung cancer. Written as DNA, the CDR3 is TGCGCCAGCAATCGGTTAATAGGTAGTCAGCCCCAGCATTTT. Amino acid sequence: CASNRLIGSQPQHF.